A single sample gave rise to the 29 T cell receptor beta chains below, sequenced in a study of T-cell memory formation after mild COVID-19. MiXCR, applied by TCRdb to the 5' RACE reads, yields one record per CDR3 protein. In the table there are fewer than 400,000 distinct CDR3 sequences, 10% to 15% of which are singletons. The sequenced material came from PBMCs or a T cell subset sorted from them (not recorded which). Source of these receptors: a man aged 18 to 29 who had mild COVID-19 (a few samples of this study predate the infection). Cell type and time point are not known.

There are a few counts of this clonotype. This chain joins TRBV7-9 and TRBJ2-1, with 9 bases identical to TRBD2. The CDR3 is 15 amino acids. In germline, CDR1 is SEHNR, CDR2 FQNEAQ (reference sequence). J lost 6 bases, V lost 7 bases, and 10 bases had no gene match. CDR3 amino acids: CASTGGWRGGNEQFF. CDR3 nucleotide sequence: TGTGCCAGCACCGGAGGGTGGCGGGGGGGCAATGAGCAGTTCTTC. Variable domain in full (rest from reference TRBV7-9 and TRBJ2-1): DTGVSQNPRHKITKRGQNVTFRCDPISEHNRLYWYRQTLGQGPEFLTYFQNEAQLEKSRLLSDRFSAERPKGSFSTLEIQRTEQGDSAMYLCASTGGWRGGNEQFFGPGTRLTVL.

This clonotype was observed a handful of times. The chain links TRBV4-1 to TRBJ1-1; a possible D gene is TRBD1 (5 bases). Trimming left V 3 bases short and J 5 bases short, with 19 bases between. Germline values: CDR1 MGHRA, CDR2 YSYEKL. The CDR3 consists of 16 residues. CDR3 in amino acids: CASSHKPGAGGTEAFF. The CDR3 DNA reads as TGCGCCAGCAGCCATAAACCTGGGGCTGGGGGGACTGAAGCTTTCTTT.

The chain links TRBV4-2 to TRBJ1-1; TRBD1 agrees at 7 bases. Unmatched junction bases numbered 4, after V lost 2 bases and J lost 4 bases. CDR1 is LGHNA and CDR2 is YNFKEQ in the germline V gene. The CDR3 consists of 14 residues. Written as DNA, the CDR3 is TGTGCCAGCAGCCAACCTCAGGGGGGCACTGAAGCTTTCTTT. This gives the protein CASSQPQGGTEAFF.

The V and J genes are TRBV20-1 and TRBJ1-5; no clear D gene. The germline gives CDR1 DFQATT, CDR2 SNEGSKA (reference sequence). Deletions cut 0 bases from V and 6 bases from J, with 6 bases between. There are 12 residues in the CDR3. CDR3 sequence (DNA): TGCAGTGCTAGAGATCGGGGTCAGCCCCAGCATTTT. Encoded protein: CSARDRGQPQHF.

This clonotype was seen ten or more times. The J gene is TRBJ1-1, the V gene TRBV5-1, with D maybe TRBD1 (6 bases). V lost 0 bases, J lost 4 bases, and 13 bases lay in between. Germline CDR1 SGHRS, CDR2 YFSETQ. The CDR3 runs to 15 residues. The CDR3 bases are TGCGCCAGCAGCTTGGATACAGGGCTGGGCACTGAAGCTTTCTTT. This translates into CASSLDTGLGTEAFF.

This clonotype appeared many times. The gene calls are TRBV7-9 and TRBJ2-7; 7 positions match TRBD2. This CDR3 contains 17 residues. Looked up from germline, CDR1 is SEHNR and CDR2 is FQNEAQ (reference sequence). The V and J ends lost 5 bases and 3 bases, in that order; junction bases with no gene match: 16. This CDR3 reads CASSPSTGERGHYEQYV. The CDR3 DNA reads TGTGCCAGCAGCCCTTCGACTGGAGAGCGGGGCCACTACGAGCAGTACGTC.

This clonotype was picked up a small number of times. The CDR3 protein is CASSTTGGELFF. As DNA, the CDR3 is TGTGCCAGCAGCACCACTGGGGGGGAGCTGTTTTTT. The chain has TRBV7-8 and TRBJ2-2; no definite D call. The V end was cut by 5 bases, the J end by 8 bases, with 9 bases between. The CDR3 runs to 12 residues. In germline, CDR1 is SGHVS, CDR2 FQNEAQ.

The chain couples TRBV6-5 to TRBJ2-5, with D maybe TRBD2 (5 bases). Germline loops: CDR1 MNHEY, CDR2 SVGAGI. The length of the CDR3 is 16 residues. V was cut by 2 bases and J by 2 bases, with 15 bases left in between. CDR3 sequence (DNA): TGTGCCAGCAGTTACGGGCCCCGGACGGGGCAAGAGACCCAGTACTTC. It specifies CASSYGPRTGQETQYF.

Comments on this clonotype: A much larger clone sits a single nucleotide away, making a read error possible. The rearrangement links TRBV6-2 or TRBV6-3 to TRBJ1-5, with 8 bases fitting TRBD1. Germline V gene sequence: CDR1 MNHEY, CDR2 SVGEGT. Losses at the gene ends were 7 bases for V and 0 bases for J; bases not matched to a gene: 8. This CDR3 has 16 residues. CDR3 sequence (DNA): TGTGCCAGCATCCCCGGACAGGGCCCTAGCAATCAGCCCCAGCATTTT. Protein sequence: CASIPGQGPSNQPQHF.

This chain uses TRBV18 with TRBJ2-7; D unresolved. Germline CDR1 is KGHSH and CDR2 is LQKENI. CDR3 size: 11 residues. With 3 bases removed from V and 7 bases from J, the gap between germline ends came to 7 bases. The CDR3 loop is CASSPAEEQYF. In nucleotides, the CDR3 is TGTGCCAGCTCACCTGCGGAAGAGCAGTACTTC.

This clonotype was counted ten times or more. This chain joins TRBV12-3 or TRBV12-4 and TRBJ2-3; no firm D call. The length of the CDR3 is 12 residues. V lost 6 bases and J lost 8, with 12 bases in between. The chain's CDR3 is CASSPRHVTQYF. The DNA of the CDR3 is TGTGCCAGCAGCCCCCGGCACGTTACGCAGTATTTT.

The rearrangement joins TRBV6-5 to TRBJ2-2; TRBD1 or TRBD2 may be the D gene (5 bases each). The germline V and J ends were trimmed by 3 bases and 7 bases, with 9 bases remaining between them. The germline CDR1 and CDR2 sequences are MNHEY and SVGAGI. The CDR3 length is 13 residues. CDR3 amino acids: CASSYEGNGELFF. CDR3 nucleotide sequence: TGTGCCAGCAGTTATGAGGGGAACGGGGAGCTGTTTTTT.

This clonotype was found a few times. The rearrangement links TRBV7-8 to TRBJ1-6, with D perhaps TRBD1 (5 bases). The V end was cut by 0 bases, the J end by 4 bases, with 13 bases between. In germline, CDR1 is SGHVS, CDR2 FQNEAQ. The CDR3 extends over 17 amino acids. CDR3 in DNA: TGTGCCAGCAGCTTAGCGCTGCAGGGCCGATATAATTCACCCCTCCACTTT. Translating gives CASSLALQGRYNSPLHF.

The V call is TRBV28, the J call TRBJ1-2; D unresolved. Germline V CDR1 and CDR2: MDHEN, SYDVKM. Trimming removed 2 bases at V and 8 bases at J, with 15 bases between. The CDR3 covers 14 residues. The CDR3 protein is CASSLTVSLKGYTF. The CDR3, as DNA: TGTGCCAGCAGTTTAACGGTTTCCCTTAAGGGCTACACCTTC.

The chain combines TRBV4-3 with TRBJ2-1, with 9 bases matching TRBD2. V shed 4 bases and J 4 bases; nucleotides not matched to a gene: 5. Per the germline V gene, CDR1 is LGHNA and CDR2 is YSLEER. This CDR3 region has 15 residues. The CDR3 loop is CASSPARGGYNEQFF. CDR3 bases: TGCGCCAGCAGCCCAGCGCGGGGGGGTTACAATGAGCAGTTCTTC.

A few counts support this clonotype. The gene calls are TRBV7-4 and TRBJ2-7; 7 nucleotides match TRBD1. The V segment lost 5 bases and the J segment 2 bases; nucleotides outside the gene matches: 12. The CDR3 sequence is 16 residues long. Germline V gene lookup returns CDR1 SGHVT and CDR2 SQSDAQ. CDR3 bases: TGTGCCAGCAGCCCAAGGGGGCAGGGTCAAACCTACGAGCAGTACGTC. Translation gives CASSPRGQGQTYEQYV.

This clonotype was seen ten or more times. The V gene is TRBV9, the J gene TRBJ2-5; D perhaps matches TRBD2 (6 bases). This CDR3 has 15 residues. V lost 4 bases to trimming and J lost 5 bases, with 18 bases between them. Germline assignment: CDR1 SGDLS and CDR2 YYNGEE. CDR3 in amino acids: CASSPGDPGGETQYF. In DNA form, the CDR3 reads TGTGCCAGCAGCCCGGGGGACCCAGGCGGTGAGACCCAGTACTTC.

This clonotype was observed a few times. V is TRBV28 and J is TRBJ2-1; 10 nucleotides align to TRBD2. CDR1 MDHEN and CDR2 SYDVKM come from the germline V gene. V shed 3 bases, J shed 7 bases, and the junction held 6 bases outside the gene matches. This CDR3 region has 15 residues. CDR3 bases: TGTGCCAGCAGTTTTGAAGGACTAGCGGTAAATGAGCAGTTCTTC. This gives the protein CASSFEGLAVNEQFF. The complete variable domain, with remaining parts taken from reference TRBV28 and TRBJ2-1, reads DVKVTQSSRYLVKRTGEKVFLECVQDMDHENMFWYRQDPGLGLRLIYFSYDVKMKEKGDIPEGYSVSREKKERFSLILESASTNQTSMYLCASSFEGLAVNEQFFGPGTRLTVL.

The rearrangement links TRBV2 to TRBJ2-3; 12 bases match TRBD2. The V segment lost 6 bases and the J segment 4 bases; nucleotides outside the gene matches: 8. There are 16 residues in the CDR3. CDR1 is SNHLY, CDR2 FYNNEI, per germline. As DNA, the CDR3 is TGTGCCAGCAGCGACCCGACTAGCGGGGGCCCAGATACGCAGTATTTT. Its translation is CASSDPTSGGPDTQYF. The whole variable domain, remainder taken from reference TRBV2 and TRBJ2-3, is EPEVTQTPSHQVTQMGQEVILRCVPISNHLYFYWYRQILGQKVEFLVSFYNNEISEKSEIFDDQFSVERPDGSNFTLKIRSTKLEDSAMYFCASSDPTSGGPDTQYFGPGTRLTVL.

The CDR3 DNA sequence: TGTGCCAGCAGCTTAAACCGGGACGCGGCGAGAGAGACCCAGTACTTC. It specifies CASSLNRDAARETQYF. V is TRBV7-8 and J is TRBJ2-5; D tentatively fits TRBD1 or TRBD2 (5 bases each). The CDR3 consists of 16 residues. V lost 2 bases to trimming and J lost 4 bases, with 17 bases between them. The germline V gene encodes CDR1 SGHVS and CDR2 FQNEAQ.

This chain connects TRBV12-3 or TRBV12-4 to TRBJ2-3, with 11 positions matching TRBD1. Trimming at V came to 7 bases and at J to 2 bases, leaving 2 bases not matched to a gene. The CDR3 has 14 residues. The CDR3 DNA follows: TGTGCCAGCACGGGACAGGGGGTCACAGATACGCAGTATTTT. As protein: CASTGQGVTDTQYF.

This clonotype has just a few counts. V is TRBV25-1 and J is TRBJ1-6, with D hard to call. Trimming stripped 5 bases from V and 9 bases from J, with 14 bases between. CDR3 length equals 14 residues. Germline CDR1 and CDR2: MGHDK and SYGVNS. This chain's CDR3 is CASSLGPWGSPLHF. The CDR3 DNA reads TGTGCCAGCAGTTTAGGACCATGGGGTTCACCCCTCCACTTT.

Only a few counts were recorded for this clonotype. The chain carries TRBV29-1 and TRBJ1-1, with a weak D call TRBD1 (5 bases). Germline assignment: CDR1 SQVTM and CDR2 ANQGSEA. Trimming removed 4 bases at V and 3 bases at J, with 9 bases between. The CDR3 loop spans 12 amino acids. Here the CDR3 reads CSVGAGDTEAFF. The CDR3 nucleotides are TGCAGCGTTGGGGCGGGGGACACTGAAGCTTTCTTT. Combining the CDR3 with reference TRBV29-1 and TRBJ1-1 gives the whole variable domain SAVISQKPSRDICQRGTSLTIQCQVDSQVTMMFWYRQQPGQSLTLIATANQGSEATYESGFVIDKFPISRPNLTFSTLTVSNMSPEDSSIYLCSVGAGDTEAFFGQGTRLTVV.

The chain joins TRBV4-3 to TRBJ2-1, with TRBD1 matching 9 bases. After removal of 1 base from V and 8 bases from J, the junction contained 6 bases not matched to a gene. The length of the CDR3 is 15 residues. Per germline, CDR1 LGHNA and CDR2 YSLEER. Here the CDR3 DNA reads TGCGCCAGCAGCCAAGGACAGGGGGAAGCCTATGAGCAGTTCTTC. Protein sequence: CASSQGQGEAYEQFF.

This clonotype was seen many times. This chain joins TRBV5-1 and TRBJ1-2; a possible D gene is TRBD1 (5 bases). Trimming stripped 1 base from V and 8 bases from J, with 15 bases between. CDR3 length: 14 amino acids. In germline, CDR1 is SGHRS, CDR2 YFSETQ. The CDR3 reads CASSLSGYGQGYTF. The CDR3 DNA is TGCGCCAGCAGCTTGTCAGGGTATGGTCAAGGCTACACCTTC.

This clonotype was seen many times. The junction differs from germline at one of its ends, possibly a read error. V usage is TRBV7-2 and J usage is TRBJ2-3; 7 positions agree with TRBD2. CDR1 is SGHTA, CDR2 FQGNSA, per germline. The CDR3 consists of 11 residues. CDR3 sequence reads: CASSFGLVSHF. In DNA, the CDR3 is TGTGCCAGCAGCTTCGGACTAGTTTCGCATTTT.

This chain joins TRBV28 and TRBJ2-3, with 7 bases aligning to TRBD2. CDR3 length: 16 residues. The V and J ends lost 6 bases and 4 bases, in that order; junction bases with no gene match: 13. Germline V lookup: CDR1 MDHEN, CDR2 SYDVKM. CDR3 nucleotides: TGTGCCAGCAGCCTCTTGGGGGGGGGAGTGGCAGATACGCAGTATTTT. Translated: CASSLLGGGVADTQYF.

The count of this clonotype is one. CDR3 region: CASSEGTAGNTEAFF. The CDR3 DNA reads as TGTGCCAGCAGTGAAGGGACAGCTGGGAACACTGAAGCTTTCTTT. The chain combines TRBV6-2 or TRBV6-3 with TRBJ1-1; 7 bases are a match to TRBD1. V lost 5 bases, J lost 1 base, and 7 bases stayed unmatched. This CDR3 region has 15 residues. Germline values: CDR1 MNHEY, CDR2 SVGEGT.

A few counts support this clonotype. The rearrangement links TRBV3-1 to TRBJ1-4; no reliable D call. This CDR3 is 14 amino acids long. The V gene lost 4 bases and the J gene lost 7 bases, with 13 bases spanning the gap. Per germline, CDR1 LGHDT and CDR2 YNNKEL (reference sequence). CDR3 nucleotides: TGTGCCAGCAGCCTGTCAGGTGCGCCTGAAAAACTGTTTTTT. Translated, it gives CASSLSGAPEKLFF.